In its sample, the clone carrying this T cell receptor beta chain was seen many times. The antigen is undetermined. The study profiled TCR beta VDJ and CDR3 using genomic DNA as template. TCRdb re-called the reads through MiXCR, storing one row per CDR3 protein. The sample lists 180,000 or so distinct CDR3 sequences; roughly 48% were seen once. Whoever was chosen for sequencing had shown CD8+CD57+ cell expansion by flow cytometry. The CDR3 totals 18 residues. CDR1 is SQVTM and CDR2 is ANQGSEA in the germline V gene. J was trimmed by 0 bases and V by 0 bases; bases with no gene match: 7. This entry belongs to a study of CD8+CD57+ T cells in acquired aplastic anemia. Study-wide findings and caveats: Patients and controls were found to share twenty-nine CD8+ CDR3 sequences.

The clonotype was recovered from a human donor with aplastic anemia. The sample consisted of sorted CD4+, CD8+, or CD8+CD57+ T cells (not recorded which) from PBMCs. The chain is built from TRBV29-1 and TRBJ2-6; TRBD1 agrees at 8 bases. CDR3 protein: CSVEDRTGGYSGANVLTF. Written as DNA, the CDR3 is TGCAGCGTTGAAGATCGAACAGGGGGATACTCTGGGGCCAACGTCCTGACTTTC.